This record looks at one TCR beta chain sequence and its context. The CDR3 has 15 residues. V was clipped by 7 bases and J by 3 bases; unmatched bases: 12. Germline CDR1 MNHNS, CDR2 SASEGT. The sample originates from a study of T cell changes during pregnancy in multiple sclerosis. The data were produced by immunoSEQ multiplex PCR, yet TCRdb's version contains in-frame clones alone and is incomplete. This table has approximately 70,000 clones, 91% appearing once. The source was peripheral blood, collected in the third trimester of pregnancy. This sequence was found in a female donor in good health, enrolled as a control in a pregnancy study. The chain carries TRBV6-1 and TRBJ2-7; 7 bases agree with TRBD1. The CDR3 DNA is TGTGCCAGCAAAATATCCGGGACAGACCACTACGAGCAGTACTTC. Protein: CASKISGTDHYEQYF.